The rows below give T cell receptor beta chains drawn from one sample of a study of shared clonotypes between healthy human individuals. The data were produced by immunoSEQ multiplex PCR, yet TCRdb's version contains in-frame clones alone and is incomplete. Here the sample spans 550,000 to 600,000 clones, around three quarters being singletons. Material: PBMCs. These receptors were taken from a woman between 40 and 50 years old in good health. Some clones in this sample may be carry-over from other donors' samples. Both conserved end residues are part of each CDR3. The order of the fields is J gene, clone size, D gene, V gene, CDR3 DNA, CDR3 protein. A D gene is named only where the DNA matches it firmly. A row's size may be missing; if present it is once, few, many or a size class.

J gene: TRBJ2-7; clone size: .; D gene: .; V gene: TRBV30; CDR3 DNA: TGTGCCTGGAGTGTTTTGGGCTACGAGCAGTACTTC; CDR3 protein: CAWSVLGYEQYF
J gene: TRBJ2-5; clone size: .; D gene: TRBD2; V gene: TRBV28; CDR3 DNA: TGTGCCAGCAGCCCCCGGGGACTAGGGGAGACCCAGTACTTC; CDR3 protein: CASSPRGLGETQYF
J gene: TRBJ2-5; clone size: .; D gene: .; V gene: TRBV6-1; CDR3 DNA: TGTGCCAGCATCGTCTTCGACCTCCAAGAGACCCAGTACTTC; CDR3 protein: CASIVFDLQETQYF
J gene: TRBJ1-1; clone size: .; D gene: .; V gene: TRBV27; CDR3 DNA: TGTGCCAGCAGTTCACAAGGGGAAGCTTTCTTT; CDR3 protein: CASSSQGEAFF
J gene: TRBJ2-7; clone size: .; D gene: .; V gene: TRBV5-6; CDR3 DNA: TGTGCCAGCAGCTTGGTGGAGGCTAGCTCCTACGAGCAGTACTTC; CDR3 protein: CASSLVEASSYEQYF
J gene: TRBJ1-3; clone size: few; D gene: .; V gene: TRBV30; CDR3 DNA: TGTGCCTGCCACAGCGGTTCCGGAAACACCATATATTTT; CDR3 protein: CACHSGSGNTIYF
J gene: TRBJ1-1; clone size: .; D gene: TRBD1; V gene: TRBV2; CDR3 DNA: TGTGCCAGCAGTCCTCCGGGACAGGGGGCGTGGGGCACTGAAGCTTTCTTT; CDR3 protein: CASSPPGQGAWGTEAFF
J gene: TRBJ1-6; clone size: .; D gene: TRBD1; V gene: TRBV6-1; CDR3 DNA: TGTGCCAGCAGTATCCGGGACAGGGATAATTCACCCCTCCACTTT; CDR3 protein: CASSIRDRDNSPLHF
J gene: TRBJ2-7; clone size: .; D gene: TRBD2; V gene: TRBV19; CDR3 DNA: TGTGCCAGTAGTACGTTTCTCCCGGGAGGGAACCACGAGCAGTACTTC; CDR3 protein: CASSTFLPGGNHEQYF
J gene: TRBJ1-1; clone size: .; D gene: .; V gene: TRBV5-8; CDR3 DNA: TGTGCCAGCAGCTTAGGCGTTGGGTACGGTGACACTGAAGCTTTCTTT; CDR3 protein: CASSLGVGYGDTEAFF
J gene: TRBJ1-3; clone size: .; D gene: .; V gene: TRBV14; CDR3 DNA: TGTGCCAGCAGCCAAGATGACCGTGACAGGTTCTTCAAGTACGCTGGAAACACCATATATTTT; CDR3 protein: CASSQDDRDRFFKYAGNTIYF
J gene: TRBJ1-2; clone size: .; D gene: .; V gene: TRBV7-9; CDR3 DNA: TGTGCCAGCAGCTTAGGCGGGGGTAGGAACTATGGCTACACCTTC; CDR3 protein: CASSLGGGRNYGYTF
J gene: TRBJ2-7; clone size: .; D gene: .; V gene: TRBV9; CDR3 DNA: TGTGCCAGCAGCGTAGCAAATAGCGACGAGCAGTACTTC; CDR3 protein: CASSVANSDEQYF
J gene: TRBJ2-5; clone size: few; D gene: TRBD1; V gene: TRBV28; CDR3 DNA: TGTGCCAGCAGGATCCCGGGCAGGGGGCAGGAGACCCAGTACTTC; CDR3 protein: CASRIPGRGQETQYF
J gene: TRBJ1-1; clone size: .; D gene: TRBD1; V gene: TRBV7-3; CDR3 DNA: TGTGCCAGCAGCGAAACCCTTTGGACAGGGGGCACTGAAGCTTTCTTT; CDR3 protein: CASSETLWTGGTEAFF
J gene: TRBJ1-1; clone size: .; D gene: .; V gene: TRBV7-8; CDR3 DNA: TGTGCCAGCAGCTTAGCGGGCAGCCACACTGAAGCTTTCTTT; CDR3 protein: CASSLAGSHTEAFF
J gene: TRBJ1-5; clone size: .; D gene: .; V gene: TRBV5-6; CDR3 DNA: TGTGCCAGCAGCCGACAGTACAATCAGCCCCAGCATTTT; CDR3 protein: CASSRQYNQPQHF
J gene: TRBJ1-5; clone size: .; D gene: TRBD1; V gene: TRBV2; CDR3 DNA: TGTGCCAGCAGTCGGGACAGAGGCAATCAGCCCCAGCATTTT; CDR3 protein: CASSRDRGNQPQHF
J gene: TRBJ1-6; clone size: once; D gene: .; V gene: TRBV5-1; CDR3 DNA: TGCGCCAGCAGCCCCAGGACAGAGAGACCCCTCCACTTT; CDR3 protein: CASSPRTERPLHF
J gene: TRBJ1-1; clone size: many; D gene: .; V gene: TRBV29-1; CDR3 DNA: TGCAGCGTTGCCCCGCATGGGGAGCGGGACACTGAAGCTTTCTTT; CDR3 protein: CSVAPHGERDTEAFF
J gene: TRBJ2-7; clone size: .; D gene: TRBD2; V gene: TRBV30; CDR3 DNA: TGTGCCTGGAGTGGACTAGCTTCCTACGAGCAGTACTTC; CDR3 protein: CAWSGLASYEQYF
J gene: TRBJ2-7; clone size: .; D gene: TRBD2; V gene: TRBV11-1; CDR3 DNA: TGTGCCAGCAGCTTAGCGAGGACTAGCGGGGATTACGAGCAGTACTTC; CDR3 protein: CASSLARTSGDYEQYF
J gene: TRBJ2-7; clone size: many; D gene: .; V gene: TRBV7-9; CDR3 DNA: TGTGCCAGCGGACAGTACGAGCAGTACTTC; CDR3 protein: CASGQYEQYF
J gene: TRBJ2-6; clone size: .; D gene: TRBD1; V gene: TRBV29-1; CDR3 DNA: TGCAGCGTTGGCCGGGACAGGGGGGACGCTGGGGCCAACGTCCTGACTTTC; CDR3 protein: CSVGRDRGDAGANVLTF
J gene: TRBJ1-1; clone size: .; D gene: .; V gene: TRBV18; CDR3 DNA: TGTGCCAGCTCACCAGTAGGCACTGAAGCTTTCTTT; CDR3 protein: CASSPVGTEAFF
J gene: TRBJ2-7; clone size: .; D gene: TRBD2; V gene: TRBV7-2; CDR3 DNA: TGTGCCAGCAGCTGGACTAGCGGGAGTACCTACGAGCAGTACTTC; CDR3 protein: CASSWTSGSTYEQYF
J gene: TRBJ2-2; clone size: .; D gene: .; V gene: TRBV7-3; CDR3 DNA: TGTGCCAGCAGCGGCGGACAGTGGGGCGGGGAGCTGTTTTTT; CDR3 protein: CASSGGQWGGELFF
J gene: TRBJ2-7; clone size: .; D gene: .; V gene: TRBV27; CDR3 DNA: TGTGCCAGCAGTTTATCAGGGGAGCAGTACTTC; CDR3 protein: CASSLSGEQYF
J gene: TRBJ1-1; clone size: .; D gene: .; V gene: TRBV7-3; CDR3 DNA: TGTGCCAGCAGCCCGGGAGGGGGTATGAACACTGAAGCTTTCTTT; CDR3 protein: CASSPGGGMNTEAFF
J gene: TRBJ1-3; clone size: few; D gene: TRBD1; V gene: TRBV5-1; CDR3 DNA: TGCGCCAGCAGCCCCGGACAGGGCTCTGGAAACACCATATATTTT; CDR3 protein: CASSPGQGSGNTIYF
J gene: TRBJ1-3; clone size: .; D gene: .; V gene: TRBV6-6; CDR3 DNA: TGTGCCAGCAGTTACTGGCCCGCATTAGGAAACACCATATATTTT; CDR3 protein: CASSYWPALGNTIYF
J gene: TRBJ1-3; clone size: .; D gene: .; V gene: TRBV10-2; CDR3 DNA: TGCGCCAGCAGTGATCAGAACAGGGTGGCAGGAAACACCATATATTTT; CDR3 protein: CASSDQNRVAGNTIYF
J gene: TRBJ1-3; clone size: .; D gene: .; V gene: TRBV9; CDR3 DNA: TGTGCCAGCAGCGCAGGACAGCTAGTTTCCTTCTCTGGAAACACCATATATTTT; CDR3 protein: CASSAGQLVSFSGNTIYF
J gene: TRBJ2-1; clone size: once; D gene: .; V gene: TRBV29-1; CDR3 DNA: TGCAGCGTTGGAGTGGATGAGCAGTTCTTC; CDR3 protein: CSVGVDEQFF
J gene: TRBJ1-1; clone size: .; D gene: .; V gene: TRBV30; CDR3 DNA: TGTGCCTGGAGTGTAGAACAGAAACTTATGAACACTGAAGCTTTCTTT; CDR3 protein: CAWSVEQKLMNTEAFF
J gene: TRBJ2-1; clone size: few; D gene: .; V gene: TRBV19; CDR3 DNA: TGTGCCAGTAGTCAGGGTTATGAGCAGTTCTTC; CDR3 protein: CASSQGYEQFF
J gene: TRBJ1-1; clone size: .; D gene: .; V gene: TRBV18; CDR3 DNA: TGTGCCAGCTCAACGTCCGCGGGGAACACTGAAGCTTTCTTT; CDR3 protein: CASSTSAGNTEAFF
J gene: TRBJ2-3; clone size: .; D gene: .; V gene: TRBV7-9; CDR3 DNA: TGTGCCAGCGAAGGAGGGGAGGATACGCAGTATTTT; CDR3 protein: CASEGGEDTQYF
J gene: TRBJ2-7; clone size: .; D gene: TRBD2; V gene: TRBV9; CDR3 DNA: TGTGCCAGCAGCGCGCGGACTAGCGGGAGGGGGGAGCAGTACTTC; CDR3 protein: CASSARTSGRGEQYF
J gene: TRBJ2-1; clone size: .; D gene: TRBD2; V gene: TRBV5-1; CDR3 DNA: TGCGCCAGCAGCTTGGGGGGGACTACCTTCTCCTACAATGAGCAGTTCTTC; CDR3 protein: CASSLGGTTFSYNEQFF
J gene: TRBJ2-5; clone size: .; D gene: TRBD2; V gene: TRBV5-4; CDR3 DNA: TGTGCCAGCAGCTTGGCCCGGACTAGCGGTCAAGAGACCCAGTACTTC; CDR3 protein: CASSLARTSGQETQYF
J gene: TRBJ2-3; clone size: few; D gene: .; V gene: TRBV6-4; CDR3 DNA: TGTGCCAGCAGCGAACAACCGGGTAGCACAGATACGCAGTATTTT; CDR3 protein: CASSEQPGSTDTQYF
J gene: TRBJ2-1; clone size: .; D gene: .; V gene: TRBV7-7; CDR3 DNA: TGTGCTAGCAGCTTAGGTTTATACAATGAGCAGTTCTTC; CDR3 protein: CASSLGLYNEQFF
J gene: TRBJ2-7; clone size: .; D gene: .; V gene: TRBV7-7; CDR3 DNA: TGTGCTAGCAGCTCGTCGCCCGGGTCGGGCTACGAGCAGTACTTC; CDR3 protein: CASSSSPGSGYEQYF
J gene: TRBJ2-7; clone size: .; D gene: .; V gene: TRBV28; CDR3 DNA: TGTGCCAGCAGTTTATCCCCCGGGGTGGGGAGCTCCTACGAGCAGTACTTC; CDR3 protein: CASSLSPGVGSSYEQYF
J gene: TRBJ2-1; clone size: .; D gene: TRBD2; V gene: TRBV30; CDR3 DNA: TGTGCCTGGGGGGGTGGAGTGGCGGGAGTCCTGCGGAATGAGCAGTTCTTC; CDR3 protein: CAWGGGVAGVLRNEQFF
J gene: TRBJ2-1; clone size: .; D gene: TRBD2; V gene: TRBV5-1; CDR3 DNA: TGCGCCAGCAGCTTAGCGGGAAGCAGGGAGCAGTTCTTC; CDR3 protein: CASSLAGSREQFF
J gene: TRBJ1-1; clone size: .; D gene: .; V gene: TRBV4-1; CDR3 DNA: TGCGCCAGCAGCCCCAACCCCCAACAGAGGTACACTGAAGCTTTCTTT; CDR3 protein: CASSPNPQQRYTEAFF